The 18 T cell receptor beta chains below come from one sample, sequenced in a study of CD8 T cells in Susac syndrome. Random hexamers were used to reverse transcribe an amount of about 0.45 to 1 ug RNA. TCRdb used MiXCR to reprocess the immunoSEQ multiplex PCR reads, holding one entry per CDR3 protein. The repertoire includes approximately 190,000 distinct CDR3 sequences, almost 96% of them detected once, and around 0.096% sits in the top ten. Sequencing was performed on CD4+ T cells from PBMCs. The source of these receptors is a human donor with Susac syndrome.

This clonotype was observed a single time. The chain recombines TRBV29-1 with TRBJ2-3; weak D call: TRBD1 (5 bases). Germline V gene lookup returns CDR1 SQVTM and CDR2 ANQGSEA. Trimming left V 3 bases short and J 7 bases short, with 8 bases between. The CDR3 is 11 amino acids. For the CDR3, the DNA is TGCAGCGTTGAGGCAGGGCATACGCAGTATTTT. The encoded protein is CSVEAGHTQYF.

The chain employs TRBV4-1 and TRBJ2-7; tentative D call: TRBD1 (5 bases). The CDR3 totals 17 residues. The V gene's germline CDR1 is MGHRA and CDR2 YSYEKL. Trimming pared 0 bases from V and 3 bases from J, leaving 18 bases between. The DNA for the CDR3 is TGCGCCAGCAGCCAAGATTGGGGCGGCGTCTCTCGCTACGAGCAGTACTTC. Residues: CASSQDWGGVSRYEQYF.

The chain has TRBV12-3 or TRBV12-4 and TRBJ2-3; 9 positions match TRBD2. V lost 6 bases and J lost 0; bases outside the gene matches: 7. This CDR3 is 16 amino acids long. This CDR3 is CASSLDSGGSTDTQYF. In nucleotides, the CDR3 is TGTGCCAGCAGCCTTGATAGCGGGGGAAGCACAGATACGCAGTATTTT.

The chain recombines TRBV19 with TRBJ1-2; TRBD1 agrees at 7 bases. Germline values: CDR1 LNHDA, CDR2 SQIVND (reference sequence). The J segment lost 12 bases and the V segment lost 5 bases, leaving 6 bases of the junction unmatched. This CDR3 comprises 11 residues. As DNA, the CDR3 is TGTGCCAGTAGTGGCGGGACAGCGCACACCTTC. This gives the protein CASSGGTAHTF.

The V and J genes are TRBV6-4 and TRBJ1-2; D remains unclear. Germline V gene sequence: CDR1 MRHNA, CDR2 SNTAGT. V shed 5 bases and J shed 5 bases, with 18 bases lying between them. The CDR3 runs to 15 residues. The CDR3 bases are TGTGCCAGCAGTCGGACTATTAGCGACCGTTATGGCTACACCTTC. Amino acids: CASSRTISDRYGYTF.

The rearrangement joins TRBV5-1 to TRBJ1-1, with no clear D. The CDR3 is 13 amino acids. In germline, CDR1 is SGHRS, CDR2 YFSETQ. The V and J ends lost 0 bases and 7 bases respectively, with 10 bases between them. This CDR3 is CASSLDSVYEAFF. The CDR3 coding sequence is TGCGCCAGCAGCTTGGACAGCGTATATGAAGCTTTCTTT.

The J gene is TRBJ1-2, the V gene TRBV7-2; 7 bases map to TRBD1. Germline lookup yields CDR1 SGHTA and CDR2 FQGNSA. V gave up 2 bases and J gave up 0 bases; unmatched junction bases: 6. The CDR3 is 16 amino acids. CDR3 in amino acids: CASSLKTGHSNYGYTF. The CDR3 DNA follows: TGTGCCAGCAGCTTAAAGACAGGGCATTCTAACTATGGCTACACCTTC.

The chain has TRBV2 and TRBJ2-7, with 7 bases fitting TRBD2. The germline V gene has CDR1 SNHLY and CDR2 FYNNEI. CDR3 length: 16 residues. Trimming cost V 4 bases and J 4 bases; bases outside gene matches: 13. The CDR3 DNA reads as TGTGCCAGCAGTGCTTCGGGAGCGGGGTCCTTTTACGAGCAGTACTTC. Its translation: CASSASGAGSFYEQYF.

In nucleotides, the CDR3 is TGTGCCAGCAGCACCGGGACAGGGGGCCTTCGGTCCGAAAAACTGTTTTTT. Protein product: CASSTGTGGLRSEKLFF. This chain joins TRBV9 and TRBJ1-4; 12 bases line up with TRBD1. V shed 4 bases, J shed 8 bases, and the junction held 12 bases outside the gene matches. Germline values: CDR1 SGDLS, CDR2 YYNGEE. This CDR3 region has 17 residues. The whole variable domain, remainder taken from reference TRBV9 and TRBJ1-4, is DSGVTQTPKHLITATGQRVTLRCSPRSGDLSVYWYQQSLDQGLQFLIQYYNGEERAKGNILERFSAQQFPDLHSELNLSSLELGDSALYFCASSTGTGGLRSEKLFFGSGTQLSVL.

The chain uses TRBV5-4 and TRBJ2-7, with D perhaps TRBD1 (5 bases). Germline-derived CDR1 and CDR2 are SGHNT and YYREEE (reference sequence). The CDR3 has 13 residues. Trimming removed 1 base from V and 3 bases from J, with 8 bases in between. DNA for the CDR3: TGTGCCAGCAGCTTGTCCCAGGGCTACGAGCAGTACTTC. It specifies CASSLSQGYEQYF.

The genes are TRBV7-3 and TRBJ2-3; D assignment may be TRBD1 or TRBD2 (5 bases each). The germline V gene encodes CDR1 SGHTA and CDR2 FQGTGA. The CDR3 has 15 amino acids. Deletions cut 2 bases from V and 4 bases from J, with 13 bases between. The CDR3 protein is CASSLESGDPDTQYF. CDR3 coding DNA: TGTGCCAGCAGCTTAGAGTCTGGGGACCCAGATACGCAGTATTTT.

This chain joins TRBV2 and TRBJ2-1, with 8 bases lining up with TRBD2. Trimming removed 6 bases from V and 8 bases from J; junction bases left unmatched: 12. The CDR3 sequence is 15 residues long. CDR1 SNHLY and CDR2 FYNNEI come from the germline V gene. This CDR3 is CASRHPGLGGDEQFF. The DNA for the CDR3 is TGTGCCAGCAGGCACCCGGGACTAGGAGGGGATGAGCAGTTCTTC. The variable domain in full, completed from reference TRBV2 and TRBJ2-1, reads EPEVTQTPSHQVTQMGQEVILRCVPISNHLYFYWYRQILGQKVEFLVSFYNNEISEKSEIFDDQFSVERPDGSNFTLKIRSTKLEDSAMYFCASRHPGLGGDEQFFGPGTRLTVL.

This chain connects TRBV20-1 to TRBJ2-1; D gene ambiguous. The CDR3 extends over 13 amino acids. Germline assignment: CDR1 DFQATT and CDR2 SNEGSKA (reference sequence). V was cut by 8 bases and J by 0 bases, with 11 bases left in between. For the CDR3, the DNA is TGCAGTCCTTACTCGAACTCCTACAATGAGCAGTTCTTC. Translating gives CSPYSNSYNEQFF.

This chain uses TRBV4-1 with TRBJ2-6; no clear D gene. V was clipped by 0 bases and J by 0 bases, with 6 bases between them. CDR1 is MGHRA, CDR2 YSYEKL, per germline. The CDR3 loop spans 16 amino acids. The DNA for the CDR3 is TGCGCCAGCAGCCAAGATGTGGCCTCTGGGGCCAACGTCCTGACTTTC. It encodes CASSQDVASGANVLTF.

The chain carries TRBV19 and TRBJ2-7, with TRBD2 matching over 7 bases. V trimming: 2 bases; J trimming: 3 bases; junction bases outside the gene matches: 4. Germline V gene data show CDR1 as LNHDA and CDR2 as SQIVND (reference sequence). The CDR3 runs 14 residues. DNA of the CDR3: TGTGCCAGTAGTATAACGGGACTAAGCTACGAGCAGTACTTC. Encoded protein: CASSITGLSYEQYF.

The chain has TRBV5-1 and TRBJ1-2, with D perhaps matching TRBD1 (6 bases). There are 14 residues in the CDR3. Deletions cut 3 bases from V and 2 bases from J, with 11 bases between. CDR1 is SGHRS and CDR2 is YFSETQ in the germline V gene. The CDR3 coding sequence is TGCGCCAGCAGCTCGGACAGATTGAACTATGGCTACACCTTC. Amino acid sequence: CASSSDRLNYGYTF.

This sequence joins TRBV6-5 and TRBJ2-1; D remains ambiguous. From germline, CDR1 is MNHEY and CDR2 SVGAGI. The CDR3 is 15 residues long. V lost 6 bases to trimming and J lost 0 bases, with 12 bases between them. The DNA for the CDR3 is TGTGCCAGCAGAAAGAGTACCAGCTCCTACAATGAGCAGTTCTTC. Amino acid sequence: CASRKSTSSYNEQFF.

This sequence joins TRBV20-1 and TRBJ2-2, with TRBD1 identical over 11 bases. The CDR3 spans 15 residues. Trimming at V came to 5 bases and at J to 4 bases, leaving 6 bases not matched to a gene. Looked up from germline, CDR1 is DFQATT and CDR2 is SNEGSKA (reference sequence). The CDR3 region is CSAGGQGVATGELFF. The CDR3 DNA follows: TGCAGTGCTGGGGGACAGGGGGTAGCCACCGGGGAGCTGTTTTTT.